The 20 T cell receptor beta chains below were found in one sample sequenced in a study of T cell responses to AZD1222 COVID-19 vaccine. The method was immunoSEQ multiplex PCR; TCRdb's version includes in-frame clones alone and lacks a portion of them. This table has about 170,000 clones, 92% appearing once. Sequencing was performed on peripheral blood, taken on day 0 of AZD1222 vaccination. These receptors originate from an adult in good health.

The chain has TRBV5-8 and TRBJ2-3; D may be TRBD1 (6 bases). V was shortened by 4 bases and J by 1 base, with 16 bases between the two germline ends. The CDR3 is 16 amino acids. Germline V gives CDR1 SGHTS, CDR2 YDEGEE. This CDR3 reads CASSEGHHGRTDTQYF. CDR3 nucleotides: TGTGCCAGCAGCGAGGGACACCACGGACGCACAGATACGCAGTATTTT.

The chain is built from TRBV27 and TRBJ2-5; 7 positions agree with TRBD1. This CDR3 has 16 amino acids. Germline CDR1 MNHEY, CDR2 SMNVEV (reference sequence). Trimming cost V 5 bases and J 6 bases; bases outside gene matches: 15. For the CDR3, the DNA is TGTGCCAGCAGTGCCTCAGGGGGAAGGGGACAAAAGACCCAGTACTTC. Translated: CASSASGGRGQKTQYF.

Written as DNA, the CDR3 is TGTGCCAGCAGCCCCCTTCTCTCGGGAGTGGGGGAGCAGTACTTC. The encoded protein is CASSPLLSGVGEQYF. The chain joins TRBV7-6 to TRBJ2-7; TRBD2 might be the D (6 bases). V lost 5 bases, J lost 7 bases, and 21 bases lay in between. The CDR3 is 15 residues long. Germline V gene lookup returns CDR1 SGHVS and CDR2 FNYEAQ.

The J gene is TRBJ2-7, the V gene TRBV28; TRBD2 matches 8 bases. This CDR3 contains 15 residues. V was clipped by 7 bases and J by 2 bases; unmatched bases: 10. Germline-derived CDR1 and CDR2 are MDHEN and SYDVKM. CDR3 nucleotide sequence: TGTGCCAGCACCGAAGGAGGCGGGGGGACCTACGAGCAGTACTTC. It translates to CASTEGGGGTYEQYF.

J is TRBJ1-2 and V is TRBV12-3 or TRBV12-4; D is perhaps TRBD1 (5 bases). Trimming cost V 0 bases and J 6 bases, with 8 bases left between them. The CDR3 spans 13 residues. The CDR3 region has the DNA TGTGCCAGCAGTTTAGCGCAGGGTCATGGCTACACCTTC. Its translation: CASSLAQGHGYTF.

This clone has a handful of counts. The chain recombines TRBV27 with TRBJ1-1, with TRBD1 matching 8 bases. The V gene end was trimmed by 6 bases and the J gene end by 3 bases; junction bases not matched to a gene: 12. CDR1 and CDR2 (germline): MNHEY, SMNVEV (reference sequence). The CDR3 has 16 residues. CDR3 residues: CASSSLTGVVDTEAFF. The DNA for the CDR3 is TGTGCCAGCAGCAGCCTGACAGGGGTAGTAGACACTGAAGCTTTCTTT.

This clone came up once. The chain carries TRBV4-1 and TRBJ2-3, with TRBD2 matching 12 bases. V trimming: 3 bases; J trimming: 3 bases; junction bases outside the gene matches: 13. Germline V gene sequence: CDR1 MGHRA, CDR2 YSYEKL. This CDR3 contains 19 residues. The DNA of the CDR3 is TGCGCCAGCAGCCATCTAGCGGGAGGGCGGAGGGCACGAACAGATACGCAGTATTTT. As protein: CASSHLAGGRRARTDTQYF.

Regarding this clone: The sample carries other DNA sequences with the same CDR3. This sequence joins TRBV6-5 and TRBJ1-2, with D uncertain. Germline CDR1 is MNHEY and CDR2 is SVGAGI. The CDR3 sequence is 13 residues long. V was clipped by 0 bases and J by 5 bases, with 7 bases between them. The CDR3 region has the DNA TGTGCCAGCAGTTACTCGTTGCGGTATGGCTACACCTTC. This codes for CASSYSLRYGYTF.

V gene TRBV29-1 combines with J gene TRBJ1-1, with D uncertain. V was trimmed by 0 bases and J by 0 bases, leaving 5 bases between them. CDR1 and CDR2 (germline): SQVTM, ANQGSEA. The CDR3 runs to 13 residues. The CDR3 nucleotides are TGCAGCGTTGAAGACGGGATGAACACTGAAGCTTTCTTT. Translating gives CSVEDGMNTEAFF.

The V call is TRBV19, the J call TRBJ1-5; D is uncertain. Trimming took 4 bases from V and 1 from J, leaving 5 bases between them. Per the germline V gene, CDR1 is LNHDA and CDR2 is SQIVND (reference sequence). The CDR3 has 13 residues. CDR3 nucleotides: TGTGCCAGTAGTACCTTCAGCAATCAGCCCCAGCATTTT. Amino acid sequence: CASSTFSNQPQHF. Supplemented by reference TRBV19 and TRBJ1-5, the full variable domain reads DGGITQSPKYLFRKEGQNVTLSCEQNLNHDAMYWYRQDPGQGLRLIYYSQIVNDFQKGDIAEGYSVSREKKESFPLTVTSAQKNPTAFYLCASSTFSNQPQHFGDGTRLSIL.

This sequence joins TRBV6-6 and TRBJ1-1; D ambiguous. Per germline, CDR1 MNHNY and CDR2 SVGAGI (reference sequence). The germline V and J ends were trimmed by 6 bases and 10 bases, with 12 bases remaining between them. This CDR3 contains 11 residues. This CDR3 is CASSNSWGAFF. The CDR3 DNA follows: TGTGCCAGCAGCAACTCTTGGGGAGCTTTCTTT.

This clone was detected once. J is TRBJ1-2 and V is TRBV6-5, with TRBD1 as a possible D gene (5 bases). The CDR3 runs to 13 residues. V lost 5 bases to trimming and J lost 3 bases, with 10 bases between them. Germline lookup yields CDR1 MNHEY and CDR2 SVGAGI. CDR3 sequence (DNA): TGTGCCAGCAGTCCCTGGGGGTACTATGGCTACACCTTC. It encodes CASSPWGYYGYTF.

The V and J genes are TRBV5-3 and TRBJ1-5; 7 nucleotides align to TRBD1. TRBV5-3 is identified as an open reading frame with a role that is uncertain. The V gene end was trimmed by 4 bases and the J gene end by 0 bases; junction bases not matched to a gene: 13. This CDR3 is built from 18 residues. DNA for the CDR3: TGTGCCAGAAGCAGGCGGGGTAGGGGGCCTTATAGCAATCAGCCCCAGCATTTT. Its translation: CARSRRGRGPYSNQPQHF.

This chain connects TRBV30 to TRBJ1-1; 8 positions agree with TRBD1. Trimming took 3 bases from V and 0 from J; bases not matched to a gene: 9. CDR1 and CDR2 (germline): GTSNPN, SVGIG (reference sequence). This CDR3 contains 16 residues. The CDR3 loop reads CAWSSTGALMNTEAFF. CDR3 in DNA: TGTGCCTGGAGCTCGACAGGGGCGCTCATGAACACTGAAGCTTTCTTT.

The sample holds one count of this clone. The DNA of the CDR3 is TGTGCCACCAGCAGAGAAGGGCGGACTCGCCGGACCCAGTACTTC. Protein: CATSREGRTRRTQYF. The chain employs TRBV15 and TRBJ2-5; D may be TRBD2 (5 bases). Trimming removed 0 bases from V and 7 bases from J, with 15 bases in between. In germline, CDR1 is LNHNV, CDR2 YYDKDF (reference sequence). The CDR3 runs to 15 residues. Complete variable domain (other parts from reference TRBV15 and TRBJ2-5): DAMVIQNPRYQVTQFGKPVTLSCSQTLNHNVMYWYQQKSSQAPKLLFHYYDKDFNNEADTPDNFQSRRPNTSFCFLDIRSPGLGDTAMYLCATSREGRTRRTQYFGPGTRLLVL.

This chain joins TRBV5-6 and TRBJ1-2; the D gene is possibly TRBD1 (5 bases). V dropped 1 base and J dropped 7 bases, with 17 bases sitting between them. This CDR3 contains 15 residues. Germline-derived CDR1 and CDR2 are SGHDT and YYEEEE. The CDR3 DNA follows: TGTGCCAGCAGCTTGAGGACGGGACGCGGCGGTGGCTACACCTTC. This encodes CASSLRTGRGGGYTF.

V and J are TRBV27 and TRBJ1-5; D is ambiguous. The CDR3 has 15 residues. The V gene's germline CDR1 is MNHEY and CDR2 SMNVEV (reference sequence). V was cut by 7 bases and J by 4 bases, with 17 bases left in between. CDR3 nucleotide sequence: TGTGCCAGCATGGAGTTGGGTCCCCCAAATCAGCCCCAGCATTTT. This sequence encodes CASMELGPPNQPQHF.

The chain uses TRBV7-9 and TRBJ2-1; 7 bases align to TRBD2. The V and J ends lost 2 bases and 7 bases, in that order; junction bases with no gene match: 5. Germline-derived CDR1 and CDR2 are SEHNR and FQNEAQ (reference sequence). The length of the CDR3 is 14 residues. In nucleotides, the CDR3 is TGTGCCAGCAGCTTATACGCTAGCGGAAATGAGCAGTTCTTC. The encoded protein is CASSLYASGNEQFF. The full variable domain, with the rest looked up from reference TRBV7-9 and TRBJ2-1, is DTGVSQNPRHKITKRGQNVTFRCDPISEHNRLYWYRQTLGQGPEFLTYFQNEAQLEKSRLLSDRFSAERPKGSFSTLEIQRTEQGDSAMYLCASSLYASGNEQFFGPGTRLTVL.

The CDR3 here is CASSPGTSGGAVDEQFF. Written as DNA, the CDR3 is TGTGCCAGTAGTCCCGGGACTAGCGGGGGGGCGGTGGATGAGCAGTTCTTC. The chain carries TRBV19 and TRBJ2-1; 16 bases are a match to TRBD2. The CDR3 runs to 17 residues. CDR1 LNHDA and CDR2 SQIVND come from the germline V gene (reference sequence). Trimming took 5 bases from V and 8 from J; bases not matched to a gene: 9.

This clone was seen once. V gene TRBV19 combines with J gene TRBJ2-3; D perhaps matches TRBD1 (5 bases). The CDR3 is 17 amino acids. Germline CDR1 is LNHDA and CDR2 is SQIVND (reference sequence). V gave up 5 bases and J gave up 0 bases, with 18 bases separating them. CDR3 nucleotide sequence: TGTGCCAGTAGTCGCCAGGGTAACCTCTTTAGCACAGATACGCAGTATTTT. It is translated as CASSRQGNLFSTDTQYF.